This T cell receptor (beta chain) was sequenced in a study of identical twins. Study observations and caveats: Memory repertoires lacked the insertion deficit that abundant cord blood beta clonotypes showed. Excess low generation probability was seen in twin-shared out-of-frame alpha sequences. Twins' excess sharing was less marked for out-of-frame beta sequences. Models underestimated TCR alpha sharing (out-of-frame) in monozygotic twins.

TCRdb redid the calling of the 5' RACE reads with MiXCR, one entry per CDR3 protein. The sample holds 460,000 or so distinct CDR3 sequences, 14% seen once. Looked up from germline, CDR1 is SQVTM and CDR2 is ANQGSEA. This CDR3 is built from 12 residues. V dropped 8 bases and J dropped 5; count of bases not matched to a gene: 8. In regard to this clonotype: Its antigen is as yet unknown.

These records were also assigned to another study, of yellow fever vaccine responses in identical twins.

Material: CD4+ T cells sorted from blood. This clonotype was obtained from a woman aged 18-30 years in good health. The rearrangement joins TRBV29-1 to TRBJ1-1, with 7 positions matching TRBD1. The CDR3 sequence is CSSYRGGTEAFF. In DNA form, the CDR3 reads TGCAGCTCCTACAGGGGAGGAACTGAAGCTTTCTTT.